This entry lists 9 T cell receptor beta chains sequenced from one sample in a study of T-cell memory formation after mild COVID-19. TCRdb analysed the 5' RACE reads with MiXCR anew, one entry per CDR3 protein. The data hold around 300,000 distinct CDR3 sequences, with roughly 13% observed a single time. The sample was PBMCs or a T cell subset sorted from them (not recorded which). These receptors were collected from a man aged 18 to 30 who had mild COVID-19 (a few samples of this study predate the infection). Cell type and time point are not known.

The sample holds many counts of this clonotype. V gene TRBV24-1 combines with J gene TRBJ1-1; D gene unclear. The germline CDR1 and CDR2 sequences are KGHDR and SFDVKD. This CDR3 spans 13 amino acids. Trimming took 4 bases from V and 5 from J, leaving 10 bases between them. CDR3 nucleotides: TGTGCCACCAGTGAGCCAGGAGGGACTGAAGCTTTCTTT. Translated: CATSEPGGTEAFF.

This clonotype was seen only a few times. The chain is built from TRBV29-1 and TRBJ2-5; the match to TRBD2 covers 16 bases. The junction had 10 bases not matched to a gene; V was cut back by 6 bases and J by 3 bases. Per the germline V gene, CDR1 is SQVTM and CDR2 is ANQGSEA. The CDR3 spans 17 residues. The chain's CDR3 is CSVAGLAGGTQEETQYF. CDR3 in DNA: TGCAGCGTCGCGGGACTAGCGGGGGGGACACAAGAAGAGACCCAGTACTTC. The full variable domain, rest sourced from reference TRBV29-1 and TRBJ2-5, is SAVISQKPSRDICQRGTSLTIQCQVDSQVTMMFWYRQQPGQSLTLIATANQGSEATYESGFVIDKFPISRPNLTFSTLTVSNMSPEDSSIYLCSVAGLAGGTQEETQYFGPGTRLLVL.

The rearrangement links TRBV25-1 to TRBJ2-5; D not certain. This CDR3 has 14 residues. Germline CDR1 MGHDK, CDR2 SYGVNS. V lost 2 bases and J 6 bases, leaving 13 bases between the germline ends. DNA of the CDR3: TGTGCCAGCAGTGAAGTAGGCAGTTGGAAGACCCAGTACTTC. This codes for CASSEVGSWKTQYF.

This chain links TRBV3-1 with TRBJ2-1; TRBD1 matches at 9 bases. J lost 4 bases, V lost 4 bases, and 5 bases had no gene match. The CDR3 consists of 15 residues. Germline V gene sequence: CDR1 LGHDT, CDR2 YNNKEL (reference sequence). The CDR3 loop is CASSPGTGPYNEQFF. CDR3 nucleotide sequence: TGTGCCAGCAGCCCCGGGACAGGGCCTTACAATGAGCAGTTCTTC.

This clonotype occurred a few times. This sequence joins TRBV21-1 and TRBJ2-2; the table's D call, TRBD1, was not checked against the DNA. TRBV21-1 is a pseudogene. The CDR3 is 17 amino acids. The CDR3 nucleotides read TGTGCCAGCCCCCCGGCAGGGGGCGAAGCGAACACCGGGGAGCTGTTTTTT. This sequence encodes CASPPAGGEANTGELFF.

V usage is TRBV2 and J usage is TRBJ2-7; 11 bases map to TRBD2. V lost 6 bases to trimming and J lost 7 bases; unmatched junction nucleotides: 5. The CDR3 runs 13 residues. Germline V gene sequence: CDR1 SNHLY, CDR2 FYNNEI. The CDR3 spells CASRRLAGGEQYV. The CDR3 nucleotides read TGTGCCAGCAGGCGGCTAGCGGGGGGTGAGCAGTACGTC.

This clonotype was counted only a few times. This sequence joins TRBV7-9 and TRBJ1-2; 10 bases fit TRBD1. The CDR3 totals 14 residues. The junction had 5 bases not matched to a gene; V was cut back by 5 bases and J by 5 bases. Germline lookup yields CDR1 SEHNR and CDR2 FQNEAQ (reference sequence). The CDR3 DNA follows: TGTGCCAGCAGCACCCGGACAGGGGGGTATGGCTACACCTTC. Protein: CASSTRTGGYGYTF.

This clonotype was recorded a few times. The chain recombines TRBV5-1 with TRBJ1-1, with D unresolved. The CDR3 is made up of 13 amino acids. CDR1 SGHRS and CDR2 YFSETQ come from the germline V gene. V was cut by 3 bases and J by 1 base, with 7 bases left in between. The CDR3 DNA is TGCGCCAGCAGCTGGAACTCGAACACTGAAGCTTTCTTT. It is translated as CASSWNSNTEAFF.

Ten or more counts support this clonotype. The rearrangement uses TRBV7-2 and TRBJ2-2; TRBD1 matches at 7 bases. The CDR3 extends over 17 amino acids. CDR1 SGHTA and CDR2 FQGNSA come from the germline V gene. With 2 bases clipped from V and 6 bases from J, the junction kept 12 bases outside the gene matches. For the CDR3, the DNA is TGTGCCAGCAGCTTAAGCCCCTGGACAGGATCCGCCGGGGAGCTGTTTTTT. It codes for CASSLSPWTGSAGELFF.